Each of the 17 T cell receptor beta chains below was sequenced from the same sample in a study of blood T cell repertoires in COVID-19. The method was immunoSEQ multiplex PCR; TCRdb's version includes in-frame clones alone and lacks a portion of them. The repertoire includes fewer than 300,000 clones, roughly 86% of them detected once, and over 7.5% sits in the top ten. Sequencing was carried out using peripheral blood. Source of these receptors: a middle-aged man who had recovered from COVID-19.

This clone has only a few counts. The J gene is TRBJ1-3, the V gene TRBV19, with 7 nucleotides matching TRBD1. The V segment lost 2 bases and the J segment 0 bases; nucleotides outside the gene matches: 7. The CDR3 contains 17 residues. Germline CDR1 reads LNHDA; CDR2 reads SQIVND (reference sequence). The DNA for the CDR3 is TGTGCCAGTAGTATACCGGGACAGCGCTTCTCTGGAAACACCATATATTTT. It yields the protein CASSIPGQRFSGNTIYF.

This chain links TRBV10-1 with TRBJ2-5; perhaps TRBD1 as D (6 bases). The CDR3 has 15 residues. The V end lost 6 bases, the J end lost 5 bases, and 19 bases lay between the germline ends. Germline loops: CDR1 WNHNN, CDR2 SYGVQD (reference sequence). The CDR3 sequence is CASSESRGSRETQYF. The CDR3 DNA reads as TGCGCCAGCAGCGAGAGCAGGGGCTCCCGGGAGACCCAGTACTTC.

The V and J genes are TRBV10-3 and TRBJ1-4; the D gene is possibly TRBD1 (5 bases). The CDR3 runs 14 residues. V gave up 0 bases and J gave up 8 bases, with 10 bases separating them. The germline gives CDR1 ENHRY, CDR2 SYGVKD. The CDR3 DNA is TGTGCCATCAGTGAGTCGCCAGGGAGGGAAAAACTGTTTTTT. It yields the protein CAISESPGREKLFF.

This chain connects TRBV4-2 to TRBJ2-2; 7 bases match TRBD2. Trimming took 4 bases from V and 5 from J; bases not matched to a gene: 4. The CDR3 covers 14 residues. The germline gives CDR1 LGHNA, CDR2 YNFKEQ. The CDR3 sequence is CASSPRAGTGELFF. CDR3 nucleotide sequence: TGTGCCAGCAGCCCAAGAGCGGGAACCGGGGAGCTGTTTTTT.

The chain employs TRBV7-2 and TRBJ2-1; TRBD2 aligns across 12 bases. CDR1 and CDR2 (germline): SGHTA, FQGNSA. J was trimmed by 1 base and V by 6 bases; bases with no gene match: 4. The CDR3 loop spans 16 amino acids. The CDR3: CASSITSGGSYNEQFF. DNA for the CDR3: TGTGCCAGCAGTATAACTAGCGGGGGGTCCTACAATGAGCAGTTCTTC.

This clone was counted between two and nine times. This chain connects TRBV7-3 to TRBJ2-2; 9 bases map to TRBD1. The germline V gene encodes CDR1 SGHTA and CDR2 FQGTGA. J gave up 6 bases and V 5 bases, and 10 bases lay outside the gene matches. This CDR3 has 16 amino acids. The CDR3 coding sequence is TGTGCCAGCAGCCCGGGGACAGGGTTTTATCCCGGGGAGCTGTTTTTT. Translated, it gives CASSPGTGFYPGELFF.

The chain couples TRBV5-1 to TRBJ2-1, with a tentative D call TRBD1 (6 bases). Per germline, CDR1 SGHRS and CDR2 YFSETQ. V shed 4 bases and J shed 9 bases, with 20 bases lying between them. CDR3 length: 15 residues. CDR3: CASSTVTGTSSEQFF. The CDR3, as DNA: TGCGCCAGCAGCACAGTAACCGGGACATCGAGTGAGCAGTTCTTC.

J is TRBJ1-3 and V is TRBV3-1 (or the pseudogene TRBV3-2), with 8 nucleotides matching TRBD1. Germline values: CDR1 LGHDT, CDR2 YNNKEL (reference sequence). The CDR3 covers 15 residues. Germline trimming cut 5 bases from V and 0 bases from J; bases unmatched to any gene: 3. For the CDR3, the DNA is TGTGCCAGCAGCTCGGACAGGGTCTCTGGAAACACCATATATTTT. It yields the protein CASSSDRVSGNTIYF.

The gene calls are TRBV18 and TRBJ1-2, with D possibly TRBD1 on 5 matching bases. With 3 bases removed from V and 10 bases from J, the gap between germline ends came to 18 bases. Per germline, CDR1 KGHSH and CDR2 LQKENI. This CDR3 spans 14 amino acids. CDR3 coding DNA: TGTGCCAGCTCACCCGTGCAGGGTGTCATGGACTACACCTTC. It codes for CASSPVQGVMDYTF.

The chain couples TRBV2 to TRBJ2-3, with TRBD2 identical over 12 bases. This CDR3 comprises 16 residues. Germline lookup yields CDR1 SNHLY and CDR2 FYNNEI. V dropped 6 bases and J dropped 0; count of bases not matched to a gene: 4. The CDR3 reads CASRLLAGGSTDTQYF. The CDR3 bases are TGTGCCAGCAGGTTACTAGCGGGAGGAAGCACAGATACGCAGTATTTT.

The chain carries TRBV4-2 and TRBJ1-5; no reliable D call. Per germline, CDR1 LGHNA and CDR2 YNFKEQ. With 0 bases removed from V and 3 bases from J, the gap between germline ends came to 3 bases. The CDR3 covers 13 residues. CDR3: CASSQDFNQPQHF. In DNA, the CDR3 is TGTGCCAGCAGCCAAGACTTCAATCAGCCCCAGCATTTT.

V and J are TRBV6-2 or TRBV6-3 and TRBJ2-7; the D is unclear. This CDR3 region has 11 residues. CDR1 is MNHEY and CDR2 is SVGEGT in the germline V gene. V lost 2 bases to trimming and J lost 6 bases, with 5 bases between them. CDR3 sequence reads: CASSYVREQYF. DNA for the CDR3: TGTGCCAGCAGTTACGTGCGCGAGCAGTACTTC.

Here the CDR3 reads CASRGTGDNEQFF. DNA for the CDR3: TGTGCCAGCAGGGGAACAGGGGACAATGAGCAGTTCTTC. The chain recombines TRBV6-6 with TRBJ2-1; TRBD1 agrees at 7 bases. There are 13 residues in the CDR3. Trimming removed 6 bases from V and 5 bases from J; junction bases left unmatched: 4. Looked up from germline, CDR1 is MNHNY and CDR2 is SVGAGI (reference sequence).

The chain employs TRBV29-1 and TRBJ1-1; D may be TRBD1 (6 bases). Germline values: CDR1 SQVTM, CDR2 ANQGSEA. The V end was cut by 1 base, the J end by 0 bases, with 9 bases between. This CDR3 is built from 14 residues. The chain's CDR3 is CSVEGQGLNTEAFF. The CDR3 bases are TGCAGCGTTGAAGGCCAGGGGCTGAACACTGAAGCTTTCTTT. The entire variable domain, with the rest obtained from reference TRBV29-1 and TRBJ1-1, is as follows: SAVISQKPSRDICQRGTSLTIQCQVDSQVTMMFWYRQQPGQSLTLIATANQGSEATYESGFVIDKFPISRPNLTFSTLTVSNMSPEDSSIYLCSVEGQGLNTEAFFGQGTRLTVV.

This chain joins TRBV18 and TRBJ2-7, with TRBD2 as a possible D gene (7 bases). The germline gives CDR1 KGHSH, CDR2 LQKENI. This CDR3 has 16 residues. V was clipped by 3 bases and J by 1 base, with 16 bases between them. The CDR3 sequence is CASSPTVGGLSYEQYF. The CDR3 DNA follows: TGTGCCAGCTCACCTACTGTCGGGGGGCTATCCTACGAGCAGTACTTC.

The chain couples TRBV6-5 to TRBJ2-7; 9 nucleotides align to TRBD1. This CDR3 is 15 amino acids long. V gave up 2 bases and J gave up 2 bases; unmatched junction bases: 4. Looked up from germline, CDR1 is MNHEY and CDR2 is SVGAGI. This chain's CDR3 is CASSYLTGGTYEQYF. CDR3 DNA sequence: TGTGCCAGCAGTTACCTCACAGGGGGCACCTACGAGCAGTACTTC.

The rearrangement links TRBV19 to TRBJ2-7; D not resolved. CDR1 LNHDA and CDR2 SQIVND come from the germline V gene (reference sequence). Between the trimmed V and J ends, which lost 5 bases and 4 bases, there was a span of 9 bases. CDR3 size: 12 residues. The CDR3 is CASSSTLYEQYF. The CDR3 DNA follows: TGTGCCAGTAGTTCAACACTATACGAGCAGTACTTC.